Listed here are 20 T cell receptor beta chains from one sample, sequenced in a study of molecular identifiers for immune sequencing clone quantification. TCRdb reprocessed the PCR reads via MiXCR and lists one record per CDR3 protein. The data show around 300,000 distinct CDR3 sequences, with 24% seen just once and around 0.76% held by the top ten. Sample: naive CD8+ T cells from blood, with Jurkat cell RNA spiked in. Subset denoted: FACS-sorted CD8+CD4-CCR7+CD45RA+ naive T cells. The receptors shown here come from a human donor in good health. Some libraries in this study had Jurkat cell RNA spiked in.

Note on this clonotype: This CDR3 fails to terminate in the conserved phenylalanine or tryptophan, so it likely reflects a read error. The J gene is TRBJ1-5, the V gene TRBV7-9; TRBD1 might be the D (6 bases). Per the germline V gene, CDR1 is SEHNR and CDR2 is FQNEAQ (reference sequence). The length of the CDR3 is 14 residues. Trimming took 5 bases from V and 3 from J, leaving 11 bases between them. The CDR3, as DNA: TGTGCCAGCAGCCGCGGACAGATCAATCAGCCCCAGCATTCT. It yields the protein CASSRGQINQPQHS.

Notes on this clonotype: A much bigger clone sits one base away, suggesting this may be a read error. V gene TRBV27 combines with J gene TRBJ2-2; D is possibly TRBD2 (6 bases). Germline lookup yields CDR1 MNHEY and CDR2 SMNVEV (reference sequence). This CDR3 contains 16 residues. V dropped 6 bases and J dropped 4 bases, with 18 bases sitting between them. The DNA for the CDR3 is TGTGCCAGCAGATTGATTGGCGGGAAAGGCACCGGGGAGCTGTTTTTT. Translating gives CASRLIGGKGTGELFF.

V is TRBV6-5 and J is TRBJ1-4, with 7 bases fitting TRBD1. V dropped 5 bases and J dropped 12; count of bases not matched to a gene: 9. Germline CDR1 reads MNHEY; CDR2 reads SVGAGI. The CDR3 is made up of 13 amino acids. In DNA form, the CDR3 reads TGTGCCAGCAGTCTGGACAGGATCGGGGAACTGTTTTTT. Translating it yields CASSLDRIGELFF.

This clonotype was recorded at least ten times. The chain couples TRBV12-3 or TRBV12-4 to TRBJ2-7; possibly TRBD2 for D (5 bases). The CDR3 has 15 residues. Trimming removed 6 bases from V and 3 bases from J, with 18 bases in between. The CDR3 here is CASSPRVRADYEQYF. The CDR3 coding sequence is TGTGCCAGCAGCCCTCGGGTGCGGGCGGACTACGAGCAGTACTTC.

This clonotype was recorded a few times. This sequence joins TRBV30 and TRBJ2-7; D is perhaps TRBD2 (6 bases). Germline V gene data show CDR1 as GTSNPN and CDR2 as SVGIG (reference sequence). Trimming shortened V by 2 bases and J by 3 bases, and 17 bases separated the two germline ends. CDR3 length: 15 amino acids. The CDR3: CAWSPLGGGDYEQYF. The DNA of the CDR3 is TGTGCCTGGAGTCCCCTCGGGGGAGGAGACTACGAGCAGTACTTC. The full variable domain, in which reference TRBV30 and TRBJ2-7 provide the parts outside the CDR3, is SQTIHQWPATLVQPVGSPLSLECTVEGTSNPNLYWYRQAAGRGLQLLFYSVGIGQISSEVPQNLSASRPQDRQFILSSKKLLLSDSGFYLCAWSPLGGGDYEQYFGPGTRLTVT.

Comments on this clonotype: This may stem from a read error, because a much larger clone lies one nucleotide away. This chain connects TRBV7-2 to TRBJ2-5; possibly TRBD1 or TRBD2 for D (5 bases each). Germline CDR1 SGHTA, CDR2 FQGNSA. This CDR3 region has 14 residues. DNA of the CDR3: TGTGCCAGCCGCCAACGGGGCCCACAAGAGCCCCAGTACTTC. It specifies CASRQRGPQEPQYF.

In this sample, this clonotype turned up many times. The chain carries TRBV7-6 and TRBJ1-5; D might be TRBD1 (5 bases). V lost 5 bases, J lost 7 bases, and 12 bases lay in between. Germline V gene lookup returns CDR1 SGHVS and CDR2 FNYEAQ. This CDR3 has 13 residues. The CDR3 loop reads CASSQEGIQPQHF. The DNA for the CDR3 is TGTGCCAGCAGCCAAGAGGGGATCCAGCCCCAGCATTTT.

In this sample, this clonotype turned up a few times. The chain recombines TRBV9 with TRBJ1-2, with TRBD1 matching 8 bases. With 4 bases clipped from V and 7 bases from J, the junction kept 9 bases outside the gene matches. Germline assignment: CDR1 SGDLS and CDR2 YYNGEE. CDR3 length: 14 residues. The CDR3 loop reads CASSSGTGGAGYTF. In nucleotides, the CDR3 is TGTGCCAGCAGCTCCGGAACAGGGGGGGCTGGCTACACCTTC.

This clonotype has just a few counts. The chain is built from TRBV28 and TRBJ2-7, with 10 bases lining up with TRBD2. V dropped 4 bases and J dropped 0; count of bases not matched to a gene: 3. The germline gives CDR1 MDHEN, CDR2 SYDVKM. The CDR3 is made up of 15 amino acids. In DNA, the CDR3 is TGTGCCAGCAGTTCAACTAGCGGGGTCTCCTACGAGCAGTACTTC. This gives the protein CASSSTSGVSYEQYF.

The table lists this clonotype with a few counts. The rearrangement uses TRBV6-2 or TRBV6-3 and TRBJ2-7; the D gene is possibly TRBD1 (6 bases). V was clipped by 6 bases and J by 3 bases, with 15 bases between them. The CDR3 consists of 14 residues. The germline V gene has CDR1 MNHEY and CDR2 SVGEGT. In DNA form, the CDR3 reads TGTGCCAGCAGCCGGGACACCTCACTCTACGAGCAGTACTTC. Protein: CASSRDTSLYEQYF.

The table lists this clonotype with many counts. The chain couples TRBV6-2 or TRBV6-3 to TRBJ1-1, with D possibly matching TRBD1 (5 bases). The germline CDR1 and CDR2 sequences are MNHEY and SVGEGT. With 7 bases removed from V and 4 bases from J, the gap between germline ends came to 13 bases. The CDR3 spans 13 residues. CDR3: CASTQGKLTEAFF. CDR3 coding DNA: TGTGCCAGCACTCAGGGTAAACTCACTGAAGCTTTCTTT.

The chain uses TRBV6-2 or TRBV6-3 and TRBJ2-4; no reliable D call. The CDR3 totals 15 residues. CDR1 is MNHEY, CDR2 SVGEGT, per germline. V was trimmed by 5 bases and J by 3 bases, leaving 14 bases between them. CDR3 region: CASSTNWGDKNIQYF. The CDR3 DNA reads TGTGCCAGCAGTACCAACTGGGGTGACAAAAACATTCAGTACTTC.

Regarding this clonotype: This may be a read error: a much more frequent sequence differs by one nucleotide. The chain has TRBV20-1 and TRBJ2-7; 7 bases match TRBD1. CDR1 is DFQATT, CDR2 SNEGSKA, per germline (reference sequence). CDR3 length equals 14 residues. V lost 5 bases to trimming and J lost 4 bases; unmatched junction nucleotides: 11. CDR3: CSALQTGTPYEQYF. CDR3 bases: TGCAGTGCTCTTCAGACAGGGACCCCATACGAGCAGTACTTC.

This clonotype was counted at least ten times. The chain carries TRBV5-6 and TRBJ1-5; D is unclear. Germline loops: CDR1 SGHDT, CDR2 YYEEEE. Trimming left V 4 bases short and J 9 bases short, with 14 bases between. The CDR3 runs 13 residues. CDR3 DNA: TGTGCCAGCAGCGATGGACTGATCTCGCCCCAGCATTTT. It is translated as CASSDGLISPQHF.

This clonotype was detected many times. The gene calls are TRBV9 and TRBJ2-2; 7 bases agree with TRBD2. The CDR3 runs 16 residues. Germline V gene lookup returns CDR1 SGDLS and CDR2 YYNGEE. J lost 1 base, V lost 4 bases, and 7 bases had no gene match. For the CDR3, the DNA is TGTGCCAGCAGCCCCAGCGGGGAGGAGAACACCGGGGAGCTGTTTTTT. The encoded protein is CASSPSGEENTGELFF.

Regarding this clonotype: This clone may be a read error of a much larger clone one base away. The CDR3 DNA is TGTGCCAGCGGGGACAGCTCCCACGAGCAGTACTTC. Its translation is CASGDSSHEQYF. The chain combines TRBV6-2 or TRBV6-3 with TRBJ2-7, with TRBD1 identical over 7 bases. Looked up from germline, CDR1 is MNHEY and CDR2 is SVGEGT. This CDR3 is built from 12 residues.

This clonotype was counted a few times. The CDR3 loop reads CAGRTGVAGELFF. In nucleotides, the CDR3 is TGCGCCGGCCGGACAGGGGTGGCCGGGGAGCTGTTTTTT. The gene calls are TRBV10-2 and TRBJ2-2, with 9 bases identical to TRBD1. V lost 11 bases, J lost 6 bases, and 7 bases stayed unmatched. The CDR3 extends over 13 amino acids. The V gene's germline CDR1 is WSHSY and CDR2 SAAADI.

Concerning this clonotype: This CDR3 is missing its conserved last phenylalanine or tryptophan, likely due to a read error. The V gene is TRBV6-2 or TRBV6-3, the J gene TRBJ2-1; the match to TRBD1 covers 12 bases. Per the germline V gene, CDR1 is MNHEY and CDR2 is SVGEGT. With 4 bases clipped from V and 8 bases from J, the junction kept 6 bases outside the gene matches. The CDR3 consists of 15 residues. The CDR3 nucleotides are TGTGCCAGCAGTTCCGGGACAGGGGGCATCGATGAGCAGTTCTAC. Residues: CASSSGTGGIDEQFY.

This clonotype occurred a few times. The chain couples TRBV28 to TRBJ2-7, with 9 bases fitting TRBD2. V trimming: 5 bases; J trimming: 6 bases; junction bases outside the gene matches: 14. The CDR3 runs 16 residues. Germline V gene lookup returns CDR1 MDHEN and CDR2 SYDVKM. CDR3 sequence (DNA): TGTGCCAGCAGTCCCCCGCGGGGTAGCGGGAGCTCCGAGCAGTACTTC. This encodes CASSPPRGSGSSEQYF. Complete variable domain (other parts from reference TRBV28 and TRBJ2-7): DVKVTQSSRYLVKRTGEKVFLECVQDMDHENMFWYRQDPGLGLRLIYFSYDVKMKEKGDIPEGYSVSREKKERFSLILESASTNQTSMYLCASSPPRGSGSSEQYFGPGTRLTVT.

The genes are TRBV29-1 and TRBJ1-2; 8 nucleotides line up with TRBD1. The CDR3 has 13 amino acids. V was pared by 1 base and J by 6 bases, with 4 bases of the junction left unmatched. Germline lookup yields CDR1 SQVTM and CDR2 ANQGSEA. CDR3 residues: CSVEAGGANGYTF. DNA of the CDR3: TGCAGCGTTGAAGCAGGGGGCGCGAATGGCTACACCTTC.